There are a few counts of the clone carrying this T cell receptor (beta chain). Antigen unknown. This record comes from a study of cytomegalovirus exposure and HLA in healthy donors. On the study more broadly: Earlier results showed approximately 120 million unique TCR beta sequences derived from roughly 180 million T cells. The study, taken as a whole, reports: Some V segments, including TRBV6-2 and TRBV6-3, were excluded as indistinguishable. Across donors, sequencing depth was assumed by presence/absence analyses to be roughly uniform.

The donors comprised healthy bone marrow donors. In the PCR, 60 Vbeta and 13 Jbeta primers were used. Method: immunoSEQ multiplex PCR; TCRdb's copy keeps in-frame clones and lacks some. The table records 100,000 to 120,000 clones, roughly 13% of them present only once. With V trimmed by 3 bases and J by 7 bases, 9 bases remained unmatched. The CDR3 totals 15 residues. Germline V CDR1 and CDR2: LNHDA, SQIVND (reference sequence). Sequences were obtained from PBMCs. The J gene is TRBJ1-2, the V gene TRBV19, with 9 bases aligning to TRBD1. The sequence derives from a man aged 35 to 55 in good health and CMV-seropositive. CDR3 bases: TGTGCCAGTAGTATCAGACAGGGGGAGCACAGTGGCTACACCTTC. Amino acid sequence: CASSIRQGEHSGYTF.